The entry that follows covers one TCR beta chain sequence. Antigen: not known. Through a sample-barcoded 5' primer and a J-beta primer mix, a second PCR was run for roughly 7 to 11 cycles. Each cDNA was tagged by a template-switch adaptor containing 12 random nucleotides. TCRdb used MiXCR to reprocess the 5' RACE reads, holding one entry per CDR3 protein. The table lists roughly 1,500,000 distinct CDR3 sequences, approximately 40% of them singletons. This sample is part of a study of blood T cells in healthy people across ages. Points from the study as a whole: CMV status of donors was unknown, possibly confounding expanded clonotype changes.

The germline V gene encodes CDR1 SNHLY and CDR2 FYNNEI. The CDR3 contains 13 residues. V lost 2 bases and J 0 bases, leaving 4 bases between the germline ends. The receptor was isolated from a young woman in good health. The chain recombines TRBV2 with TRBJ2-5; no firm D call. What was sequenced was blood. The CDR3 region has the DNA TGTGCCAGCAGTGAAACGTACCAAGAGACCCAGTACTTC. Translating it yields CASSETYQETQYF.